This TCR beta chain was found in a study of blood T cell repertoires in COVID-19. Background on the study: Samples came from the United States, Italy and Spain, spanning acute and convalescent COVID-19. T cells, B-cell-depleted T cells, or PBMCs provided the cDNA or gDNA that served as material.

CDR1 is SGHRS, CDR2 YFSETQ, per germline. CDR3 length: 15 amino acids. The V segment lost 4 bases and the J segment 0 bases; nucleotides outside the gene matches: 3. Original handling: Estimates of nucleated cell counts were drawn from the amplification of reference gene primers. Profiling relied on immunoSEQ multiplex PCR, and the TCRdb table lists in-frame clones only, not all of them. D and trimming were read from the DNA, whereas the V and J calls and clone size are those reported in that table. The repertoire includes under 120,000 clones, around 83% of them detected once, and 2.1% sits in the top ten.

Sequencing input: peripheral blood. This receptor was identified in a human donor in a cohort sampled during active COVID-19. V usage is TRBV5-1 and J usage is TRBJ1-4; 7 bases are a match to TRBD1. CDR3 residues: CASSTDRATNEKLFF. The CDR3, as DNA: TGCGCCAGCAGCACCGACAGGGCAACTAATGAAAAACTGTTTTTT. Full variable domain (outside the CDR3, taken from reference TRBV5-1 and TRBJ1-4): KAGVTQTPRYLIKTRGQQVTLSCSPISGHRSVSWYQQTPGQGLQFLFEYFSETQRNKGNFPGRFSGRQFSNSRSEMNVSTLELGDSALYLCASSTDRATNEKLFFGSGTQLSVL.